This section outlines one T cell receptor beta chain sequence together with its context. Its antigen is not yet known. No much larger clonotype is one base removed from it; base qualities were not supplied. From its cysteine to its phenylalanine, the CDR3 spans 14 amino acids. Just the 42-base CDR3 DNA is kept, in frame starting at base 1. The trim is 2 bases for V and 5 bases for J, with a gap of 12 bases between the germline ends. Sequences KGHSH (CDR1) and LQKENI (CDR2) are obtained from the germline V gene. The time point label corresponds to: about 28 days (+/-7) after the second vaccine dose. Because spike-specific TCR depth and breadth did not differ between the two schedules, AZD1222 recipients who got a second dose at roughly 4 weeks were pooled with those who got a second dose at roughly 12 weeks. The vaccinee samples were drawn from two UK trials, COV001 and COV002, one of which was a single-blind randomized controlled phase 2/3 trial testing AZD1222 (ChAdOx1 nCoV-19) in healthy adults. For TCRbeta chain sequencing, PBMC samples were collected from trial participants at day 0 and at day 28 after the second dose.

The CDR3 regions of human TCRbeta chains were subjected to immunosequencing. Regarding the original processing steps: Repertoire TCRs were matched against a reference library of SARS-CoV-2-specific TCRs generated with the MIRA antigen-specificity platform. Breadth meant the fraction of unique TCRs that were SARS-CoV-2-associated, whereas depth meant the fraction of total T cells that were SARS-CoV-2-associated. Each spike-specific TCR was assigned to its reactive spike region and to a CD4 or CD8 class using the MIRA data. Log10-transformed breadth and depth values were compared by one-way ANOVA with Sidak's multiple comparisons tests. Drawn from immuneACCESS, this table holds only the in-frame rearrangements with V and J called that TCRdb kept. Clones are partly lost; checked studies trace under half to an unresolved V gene and leave the rest unexplained. V, J and clone size derive from that table, while D and trimming were established from the DNA sequence. The sample data list some 60,000 clones, and roughly 90% of these were observed just once. The ten largest account for 6.9% of the sample.

This sample was included in a study of T cell responses to AZD1222 COVID-19 vaccine (TCRdb year 2021). Regarding the complete study: A total of just over 230 trial participants underwent TCR sequencing, of whom 207 received two doses of AZD1222 and some 26 received two doses of the MenACWY control vaccine. Trial participants were enrolled into age subgroups of 18-55, 56-69 and 70-plus years, which contained about 160, 30 and 59 TCR-sequenced participants, respectively.

Here is what the overall study found, with its caveats: Because no samples from the day 14 peak response were available, repertoires could be characterized only after the peak T cell response. Vaccine-associated CD4 TCRs spanned the whole spike protein, with dominant responses in regions 160-218 and 743-854. In the small 56-69-year group, the increase in depth fell short of significance, most likely because of low power. Reportedly, almost half of the unique spike-specific TCRs recognized epitopes lying outside the regions that are mutated in the B.1.351 and B.1.1.7 variants. Participants were mostly white British, with more females than males. The authors suggested clonal diversity may have been underestimated. Conclusions about previously exposed vaccinees were limited because only six AZD1222 recipients were SARS-CoV-2 seropositive at baseline. After two AZD1222 doses, spike-specific TCR breadth and depth were significantly higher than at day 0 and than in MenACWY recipients.

The origin of this receptor is an adult who received the AZD1222 COVID-19 vaccine. Material: peripheral blood, obtained 28 days after the second AZD1222 dose. The receptor chain draws on TRBV18 and TRBJ2-5; the D gene is perhaps TRBD2, on 6 matching bases. The bases read TGTGCCAGCTCACCAACGGGAGTTGGGGAGACCCAGTACTTC. It translates to CASSPTGVGETQYF.